This entry describes one T cell receptor beta chain. Its antigen is not identified. The sample's time point: cycle 4 day 1 (C4D1), after 5 to 7 weeks of nivolumab. There was relapse after autologous stem cell transplantation in every patient, and there was variation in brentuximab vedotin exposure. This specimen comes from a study of PD-1 blockade in classical Hodgkin lymphoma. Here immunoSEQ multiplex PCR was the method, and the copy in TCRdb shows in-frame clones only, minus some. The sample includes 100,000 or so clones, roughly 89% of them seen just once. General study points: Some patients began nivolumab under 1 year after ASCT. These patients were excluded from later analyses.

Sequenced here: peripheral blood mononuclear cells (PBMCs), sampled before the fourth cycle of nivolumab. The TCR comes from a human donor with classical Hodgkin lymphoma.

The CDR3 region has the DNA TGTGCCACCAGTCTTAAGACCGATCAGCCCCAGCATTTT. Translated, it gives CATSLKTDQPQHF. The J gene is TRBJ1-5, the V gene TRBV15; D is ambiguous. The length of the CDR3 is 13 residues. Germline CDR1 LNHNV, CDR2 YYDKDF (reference sequence). V lost 6 bases, J lost 5 bases, and 11 bases lay in between. The whole variable domain, filled in from reference TRBV15 and TRBJ1-5, reads DAMVIQNPRYQVTQFGKPVTLSCSQTLNHNVMYWYQQKSSQAPKLLFHYYDKDFNNEADTPDNFQSRRPNTSFCFLDIRSPGLGDTAMYLCATSLKTDQPQHFGDGTRLSIL.